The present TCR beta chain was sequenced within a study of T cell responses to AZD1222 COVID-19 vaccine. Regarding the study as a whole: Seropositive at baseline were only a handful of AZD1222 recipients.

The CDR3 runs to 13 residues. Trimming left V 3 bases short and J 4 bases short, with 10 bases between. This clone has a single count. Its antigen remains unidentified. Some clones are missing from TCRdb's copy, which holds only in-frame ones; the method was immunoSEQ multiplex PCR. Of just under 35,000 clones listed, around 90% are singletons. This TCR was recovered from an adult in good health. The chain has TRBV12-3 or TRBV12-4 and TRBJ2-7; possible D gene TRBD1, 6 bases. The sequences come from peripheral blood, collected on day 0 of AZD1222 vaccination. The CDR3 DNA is TGTGCCAGCAGTTTTTCAGGGGCATACGAGCAGTACTTC. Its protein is CASSFSGAYEQYF.